The present T cell receptor (beta chain) was sequenced within a study of PD-1 blockade in classical Hodgkin lymphoma. The time point is: cycle 4 day 1 (C4D1), after around six weeks of nivolumab. Each patient's relapse followed autologous stem cell transplantation, and brentuximab vedotin exposure varied. Responses achieved at best were complete response, partial response or progressive disease. In the case of this clone: As yet, its antigen is unknown.

The table came from immunoSEQ multiplex PCR; TCRdb's copy has only in-frame clones and leaves some out. The data show around 23,000 clones, approximately 79% seen once. Findings and caveats of the study: CD8+ TCR diversity did not rise significantly by C4D1, unlike CD4+. Whoever responded completely had baseline diversity much like that seen in newly diagnosed patients. Newly diagnosed patients had baseline TCR diversity that was reportedly lower than that of healthy donors.

The clonotype originates from a human donor with classical Hodgkin lymphoma. Sequenced material: peripheral blood mononuclear cells (PBMCs), taken before the fourth cycle of nivolumab.

The CDR3 DNA reads TGTGCCAGCAGCCCGACGGACTCAGATACTAGCACAGATACGCAGTATTTT. As protein: CASSPTDSDTSTDTQYF. The rearrangement links TRBV9 to TRBJ2-3, with D perhaps TRBD2 (5 bases). Germline V gene data show CDR1 as SGDLS and CDR2 as YYNGEE. Trimming stripped 4 bases from V and 0 bases from J, with 18 bases between. CDR3 length equals 17 residues.